The 26 T cell receptor beta chains reported below all come from one sample, sequenced in a study of shared clonotypes between healthy human individuals (dated by TCRdb to 2020 to 2022). The library was generated by the immunoSEQ multiplex PCR assay. This immuneACCESS table, as held by TCRdb, lists in-frame sequences with V and J called but not all clones. Of the missing ones, under half trace to an unresolved V gene in checked studies; the others have no known cause. This sample gives around 610,000 clones in total; about 95% of them show up just once. The ten largest account for about 0.12% of the sample. For the CD8 naive samples, CD45RO-negative cells were positively selected for CCR7, yielding a CD45RA+CCR7+ population from which TemRA cells were excluded. Sequences were obtained from naive CD8+ T cells sorted from blood. Per the publication, the cell subset or site label means: CD45RA+CCR7+. All receptors come from a woman under 40 in good health.

This rearrangement joins TRBV30 to TRBJ2-2; 14 nucleotides line up with TRBD2. The V and J ends lost 2 bases and 8 bases, in that order; junction bases with no gene match: 4. The length of the CDR3 is 15 residues. CDR1 GTSNPN and CDR2 SVGIG come from the germline V gene (reference sequence). In DNA, the CDR3 is TGTGCCTGGAGTTCCCGGACTAGCGGGAGGGGGGAGCTGTTTTTT. Encoded protein: CAWSSRTSGRGELFF.

CDR3 sequence: CASSLTGPEVAKNIQYF. CDR3 sequence (DNA): TGTGCCAGCAGTCTGACGGGCCCCGAGGTAGCCAAAAACATTCAGTACTTC. The chain links TRBV28 to TRBJ2-4; D not certain. Germline CDR1 and CDR2: MDHEN and SYDVKM. The V end lost 5 bases, the J end lost 0 bases, and 17 bases lay between the germline ends. The CDR3 runs 17 residues.

This rearrangement joins TRBV2 to TRBJ1-5; 8 bases are a match to TRBD1. The junction had 9 bases not matched to a gene; V was cut back by 8 bases and J by 0 bases. The CDR3 length is 16 residues. Germline V gene data show CDR1 as SNHLY and CDR2 as FYNNEI. The CDR3 region has the DNA TGTGCCAGCGGACTGGACAGGGTCCATAGCAATCAGCCCCAGCATTTT. It yields the protein CASGLDRVHSNQPQHF.

The rearrangement joins TRBV7-9 to TRBJ1-2; TRBD1 might be the D (6 bases). The germline V gene has CDR1 SEHNR and CDR2 FQNEAQ (reference sequence). The CDR3 contains 13 residues. V was shortened by 5 bases and J by 4 bases, with 11 bases between the two germline ends. CDR3 protein: CASSLTGLYGYTF. In DNA form, the CDR3 reads TGTGCCAGCAGCCTGACAGGACTCTATGGCTACACCTTC.

This chain joins TRBV9 and TRBJ1-5; weak D call: TRBD1 (5 bases). The CDR3 totals 15 residues. Germline V gene sequence: CDR1 SGDLS, CDR2 YYNGEE. V was shortened by 0 bases and J by 1 base, with 8 bases between the two germline ends. CDR3 nucleotide sequence: TGTGCCAGCAGCGTAGACCGGGACAGCAATCAGCCCCAGCATTTT. Translating gives CASSVDRDSNQPQHF.

V is TRBV10-3 and J is TRBJ2-1, with D tentatively TRBD1 (6 bases). The CDR3 length is 11 residues. V was clipped by 6 bases and J by 15 bases, with 15 bases between them. Per germline, CDR1 ENHRY and CDR2 SYGVKD. The CDR3 reads CAISSGGSGFF. Written as DNA, the CDR3 is TGTGCCATCAGCTCTGGGGGCTCCGGGTTCTTC.

The J gene is TRBJ2-7, the V gene TRBV9; 7 nucleotides line up with TRBD2. CDR1 SGDLS and CDR2 YYNGEE come from the germline V gene. The CDR3 loop spans 16 amino acids. Trimming took 4 bases from V and 6 from J; bases not matched to a gene: 16. The CDR3 sequence is CASSSCDRGRFLEQYF. Written as DNA, the CDR3 is TGTGCCAGCAGCTCATGCGACCGCGGGAGATTTCTCGAGCAGTACTTC.

This sequence joins TRBV10-1 and TRBJ1-2, with D possibly being TRBD1 (6 bases). V lost 3 bases and J 10 bases, leaving 21 bases between the germline ends. Germline CDR1 and CDR2: WNHNN and SYGVQD (reference sequence). CDR3 length: 15 amino acids. The CDR3 sequence is CASSDYDRDKLSYTF. The CDR3, as DNA: TGCGCCAGCAGTGATTACGACCGGGACAAACTCTCCTACACCTTC.

This clone was counted a few times. J is TRBJ2-2 and V is TRBV5-4, with D unresolved. V was clipped by 3 bases and J by 6 bases, with 9 bases between them. CDR1 is SGHNT and CDR2 is YYREEE in the germline V gene (reference sequence). The CDR3 sequence is 13 residues long. CDR3: CASSSDGPGELFF. Here the CDR3 DNA reads TGTGCCAGCAGCTCTGACGGGCCCGGGGAGCTGTTTTTT.

The chain joins TRBV6-6 to TRBJ1-5, with a weak D call TRBD1 (6 bases). V lost 2 bases, J lost 4 bases, and 15 bases lay in between. This CDR3 is built from 16 residues. The germline V gene encodes CDR1 MNHNY and CDR2 SVGAGI (reference sequence). CDR3: CASSYRGPTGNQPQHF. For the CDR3, the DNA is TGTGCCAGCAGTTACAGGGGTCCGACAGGTAATCAGCCCCAGCATTTT.

The chain combines TRBV5-4 with TRBJ2-7; 7 bases line up with TRBD1. Trimming took 3 bases from V and 4 from J; bases not matched to a gene: 1. Germline V gene data show CDR1 as SGHNT and CDR2 as YYREEE (reference sequence). This CDR3 is built from 12 residues. The CDR3 is CASSSTGYEQYF. The DNA of the CDR3 is TGTGCCAGCAGCTCGACAGGGTACGAGCAGTACTTC.

The J gene is TRBJ2-7, the V gene TRBV7-7; 9 bases are a match to TRBD1. Trimming removed 2 bases from V and 1 base from J; junction bases left unmatched: 9. Germline CDR1 and CDR2: SSHAT and FNYEAQ (reference sequence). This CDR3 comprises 17 residues. The CDR3 loop is CASSLYPGTGLSYEQYF. The CDR3 DNA sequence: TGTGCCAGCAGCTTATACCCGGGGACAGGGTTATCCTACGAGCAGTACTTC.

This chain connects TRBV25-1 to TRBJ1-2; D unclear. In germline, CDR1 is MGHDK, CDR2 SYGVNS. The CDR3 spans 13 residues. V lost 1 base, J lost 4 bases, and 7 bases lay in between. For the CDR3, the DNA is TGTGCCAGCAGTGAATCCAATATCTATGGCTACACCTTC. Translating it yields CASSESNIYGYTF.

For the CDR3, the DNA is TGCGCCAGCAGCCAAGAAGGGGTCTCGGACTTCTACGAGCAGTACTTC. It specifies CASSQEGVSDFYEQYF. The rearrangement joins TRBV4-1 to TRBJ2-7; D might be TRBD1 or TRBD2, each matching 5 bases. Looked up from germline, CDR1 is MGHRA and CDR2 is YSYEKL. V lost 0 bases and J lost 3, with 15 bases in between. The CDR3 is 16 amino acids.

This chain joins TRBV5-6 and TRBJ1-1; D is uncertain. The length of the CDR3 is 13 residues. Trimming took 2 bases from V and 4 from J, leaving 9 bases between them. From germline, CDR1 is SGHDT and CDR2 YYEEEE. For the CDR3, the DNA is TGTGCCAGCAGCTTTGGAACCATCACTGAAGCTTTCTTT. Amino acid sequence: CASSFGTITEAFF.

The chain has TRBV27 and TRBJ2-7; D is uncertain. V was clipped by 2 bases and J by 5 bases, with 16 bases between them. The germline gives CDR1 MNHEY, CDR2 SMNVEV (reference sequence). The CDR3 consists of 15 residues. The CDR3, as DNA: TGTGCCAGCAGTTTAGGGTCAAGTGGGTATAACGAGCAGTACTTC. Translated, it gives CASSLGSSGYNEQYF.

The V call is TRBV14, the J call TRBJ1-1, with D perhaps matching TRBD1 (5 bases). The CDR3 totals 17 residues. Germline values: CDR1 SGHDN, CDR2 FVKESK. V lost 0 bases to trimming and J lost 0 bases, with 14 bases between them. The CDR3 region is CASSQEVGVNLNTEAFF. The CDR3 coding sequence is TGTGCCAGCAGCCAAGAGGTGGGGGTAAACTTGAACACTGAAGCTTTCTTT.

V and J are TRBV5-6 and TRBJ2-7; D may match TRBD1 or TRBD2 (5 bases each). The CDR3 totals 15 residues. The V gene's germline CDR1 is SGHDT and CDR2 YYEEEE. V dropped 0 bases and J dropped 7 bases, with 17 bases sitting between them. CDR3 loop: CASSLEGRRPGEQYF. The CDR3 bases are TGTGCCAGCAGCTTGGAGGGACGCCGGCCCGGTGAGCAGTACTTC.

CDR3 bases: TGCGCCAGCAGCTTGGGGACCCGGAGCTCCTACGAGCAGTACTTC. Protein: CASSLGTRSSYEQYF. The chain links TRBV5-1 to TRBJ2-7; the D is unclear. The germline V gene encodes CDR1 SGHRS and CDR2 YFSETQ. CDR3 length: 15 amino acids. V was pared by 0 bases and J by 0 bases, with 10 bases between.

The chain is built from TRBV28 and TRBJ2-7, with D maybe TRBD2 (6 bases). The V gene lost 4 bases and the J gene lost 4 bases, with 8 bases spanning the gap. This CDR3 spans 12 amino acids. Germline V CDR1 and CDR2: MDHEN, SYDVKM. CDR3 in amino acids: CASSSEGYEQYF. CDR3 DNA sequence: TGTGCCAGCAGTTCGGAGGGGTACGAGCAGTACTTC.

The V and J genes are TRBV27 and TRBJ2-2, with D maybe TRBD2 (5 bases). V lost 8 bases to trimming and J lost 1 base, with 11 bases between them. This CDR3 spans 14 amino acids. Germline V gene lookup returns CDR1 MNHEY and CDR2 SMNVEV (reference sequence). CDR3 region: CASYSGLNTGELFF. In nucleotides, the CDR3 is TGTGCCAGCTACAGCGGCCTGAACACCGGGGAGCTGTTTTTT.

The CDR3 region is CASSRVGSRGEQFF. In DNA, the CDR3 is TGTGCCAGCAGCCGTGTCGGGAGTCGAGGTGAGCAGTTCTTC. V usage is TRBV5-8 and J usage is TRBJ2-1; weak D call: TRBD2 (6 bases). V lost 4 bases to trimming and J lost 9 bases, with 17 bases between them. Germline V lookup: CDR1 SGHTS, CDR2 YDEGEE. The CDR3 has 14 amino acids.

The chain uses TRBV4-1 and TRBJ1-5; no definite D call. Germline V CDR1 and CDR2: MGHRA, YSYEKL. V was shortened by 5 bases and J by 0 bases, with 11 bases between the two germline ends. The CDR3 spans 15 residues. The CDR3: CASSIGRYSNQPQHF. The CDR3 DNA follows: TGCGCCAGCAGCATAGGACGGTATAGCAATCAGCCCCAGCATTTT.

CDR3 in DNA: TGCGCCAGCCGGCTAGATTACACCGGGGAGCTGTTTTTT. It specifies CASRLDYTGELFF. This chain uses TRBV10-1 with TRBJ2-2; D unresolved. The CDR3 contains 13 residues. The germline V gene has CDR1 WNHNN and CDR2 SYGVQD (reference sequence). Between the trimmed V and J ends, which lost 8 bases and 3 bases, there was a span of 10 bases.

V gene TRBV29-1 combines with J gene TRBJ1-1; possibly TRBD1 for D (5 bases). Trimming stripped 7 bases from V and 4 bases from J, with 13 bases between. The CDR3 is made up of 12 amino acids. The germline CDR1 and CDR2 sequences are SQVTM and ANQGSEA. The CDR3 protein is CSAKQEGTEAFF. As DNA, the CDR3 is TGCAGCGCCAAACAGGAGGGCACTGAAGCTTTCTTT.

Here the CDR3 reads CASSRRGLAGNTIYF. The CDR3 DNA is TGTGCCAGCAGTCGCAGGGGTTTAGCTGGAAACACCATATATTTT. The chain has TRBV28 and TRBJ1-3; the D gene is possibly TRBD1 (6 bases). Trimming removed 5 bases from V and 2 bases from J, with 13 bases in between. The germline V gene has CDR1 MDHEN and CDR2 SYDVKM. This CDR3 has 15 residues.